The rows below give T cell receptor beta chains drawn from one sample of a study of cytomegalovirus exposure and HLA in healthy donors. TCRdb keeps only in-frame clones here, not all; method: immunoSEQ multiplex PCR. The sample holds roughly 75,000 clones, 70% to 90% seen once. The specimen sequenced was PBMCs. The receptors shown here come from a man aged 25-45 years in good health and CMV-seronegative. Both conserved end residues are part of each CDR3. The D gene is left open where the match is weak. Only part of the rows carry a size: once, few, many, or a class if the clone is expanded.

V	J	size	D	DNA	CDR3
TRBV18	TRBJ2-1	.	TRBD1	TGTGCCAGCTCACCTCAACGGGACAGGTCCTCCTACAATGAGCAGTTCTTC	CASSPQRDRSSYNEQFF
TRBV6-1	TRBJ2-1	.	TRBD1	TGTGCCAGCAGATCCGGGACAGGCTCCTACAATGAGCAGTTCTTC	CASRSGTGSYNEQFF
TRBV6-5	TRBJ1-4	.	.	TGTGCCAGCAAGCTCGAAATCAGCGGGGGTGAAAAACTGTTTTTT	CASKLEISGGEKLFF
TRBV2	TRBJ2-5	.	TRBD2	TGTGCCAGCAGCGGACTAGCGGGAAAACAAGAGACCCAGTACTTC	CASSGLAGKQETQYF
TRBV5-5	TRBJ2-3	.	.	TGTGCCAGCACCTGGAGGGCAGATACGCAGTATTTT	CASTWRADTQYF
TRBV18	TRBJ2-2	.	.	TGTGCCAGCTCACCAGGACTGTCCGGGGAGCTGTTTTTT	CASSPGLSGELFF
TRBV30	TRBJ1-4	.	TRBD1	TGTGCCTGGAGCCCCCCGGGACAGGGGTGGGAAAAACTGTTTTTT	CAWSPPGQGWEKLFF
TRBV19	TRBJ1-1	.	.	TGTGCCAGTAGTATATTTGGAGGGGAGGCTTTCTTT	CASSIFGGEAFF
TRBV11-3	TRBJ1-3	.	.	TGTGCCAGCAGCTCCCGAAGGGGGAGAAACACCATATATTTT	CASSSRRGRNTIYF
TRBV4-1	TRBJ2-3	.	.	TGCGCCAGCAGCGGGGGGGGCGATACGCAGTATTTT	CASSGGGDTQYF
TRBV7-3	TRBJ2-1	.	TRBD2	TGTGCCAGCAGCGTAGCTAGCGGGGTCGATGAGCAGTTCTTC	CASSVASGVDEQFF
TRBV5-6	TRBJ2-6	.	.	TGTGCCAGCAGCGTCGGACACTATGCCGGGGCCAACGTCCTGACTTTC	CASSVGHYAGANVLTF
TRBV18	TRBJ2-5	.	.	TGTGCCAGCTCAGGGTCGGCGCTAGCAAAAGAGACCCAGTACTTC	CASSGSALAKETQYF
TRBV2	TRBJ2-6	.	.	TGTGCCAGCAGACGTAGACTCGAAAGCTCTGGGGCCAACGTCCTGACTTTC	CASRRRLESSGANVLTF
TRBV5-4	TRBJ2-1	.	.	TGTGCCAGCAGCTTGGTGGCAGTCAATGAGCAGTTCTTC	CASSLVAVNEQFF
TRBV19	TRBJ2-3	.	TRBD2	TGTGCCAGTAAACTAGCGGCTAGCACAGATACGCAGTATTTT	CASKLAASTDTQYF
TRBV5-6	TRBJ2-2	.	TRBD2	TGTGCCAGCAGCTCACTAGCGGGAGTCACCGGGGAGCTGTTTTTT	CASSSLAGVTGELFF
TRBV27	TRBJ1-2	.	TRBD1	TGTGCCAGCAGTCCCCTGACAGGGTGGAACTATGGCTACACCTTC	CASSPLTGWNYGYTF
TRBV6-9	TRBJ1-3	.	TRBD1	TGTGCCGGAAGGGACAGGAATGGAAACACCATATATTTT	CAGRDRNGNTIYF
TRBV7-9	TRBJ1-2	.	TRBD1	TGTGCCAGCAGCCGACGTCAGGGGGACTATGGCTACACCTTC	CASSRRQGDYGYTF
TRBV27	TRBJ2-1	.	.	TGTGCCAGCACCAAGACAGATCCCTCCTACAATGAGCAGTTCTTC	CASTKTDPSYNEQFF
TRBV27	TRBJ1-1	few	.	TGTGCCAGCAGTTTACAGGGGCAAAGGGACACTGAAGCTTTCTTT	CASSLQGQRDTEAFF
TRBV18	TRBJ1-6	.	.	TGTGCCAGCTCACCAACGGACAATTGGTCACCCCTCCACTTT	CASSPTDNWSPLHF
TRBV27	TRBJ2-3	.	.	TGTGCCAGCAGTCGAGGGGGACCTTTGGGTACGCAGTATTTT	CASSRGGPLGTQYF
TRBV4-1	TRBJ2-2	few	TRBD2	TGCGCCAGCAGCCAGGCCTTCGGACTAGCGGATTACACCGGGGAGCTGTTTTTT	CASSQAFGLADYTGELFF
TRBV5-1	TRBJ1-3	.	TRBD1	TGCGCCAGCAGCTTCGGTGGCAGGGGGGACTCTGGAAACACCATATATTTT	CASSFGGRGDSGNTIYF
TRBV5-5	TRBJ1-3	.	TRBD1	TGTGCCAGCAGCTTAGGACAGGCCTTCTCTGGAAACACCATATATTTT	CASSLGQAFSGNTIYF
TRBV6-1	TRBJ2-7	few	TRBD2	TGTGCCAGCAGAGGACTAGTCCTTGACGAGCAGTACTTC	CASRGLVLDEQYF
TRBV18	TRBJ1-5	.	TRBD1	TGTGCCAGCTCACCACGACAGGGGGCCGGTCAGCCCCAGCATTTT	CASSPRQGAGQPQHF
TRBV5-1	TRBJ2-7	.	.	TGCGCCAGCAGCTTTTACCCCCAGTTAGGATCCGGGACCTACGAGCAGTACTTC	CASSFYPQLGSGTYEQYF
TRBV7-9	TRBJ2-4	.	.	TGTGCCAGCAGCCTAAGGTCGTTCGGCGCGGAGGGCAGGCACATTCAGTACTTC	CASSLRSFGAEGRHIQYF
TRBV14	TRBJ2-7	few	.	TGTGCCAGCAGCCGCCAGGGGGGCTACGAGCAGTACTTC	CASSRQGGYEQYF
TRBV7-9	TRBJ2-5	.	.	TGTGCCAGCAGCACCCCGACATCACGAGAGACCCAGTACTTC	CASSTPTSRETQYF
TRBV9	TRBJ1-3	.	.	TGTGCCAGCAGCGTAGGAGGGACTGGAAACACCATATATTTT	CASSVGGTGNTIYF
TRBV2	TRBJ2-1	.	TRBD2	TGTGCCAGCAGCGGGACTAGCGGGGTTTACAATGAGCAGTTCTTC	CASSGTSGVYNEQFF
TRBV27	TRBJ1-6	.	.	TGTGCCAGCAGTTACAGGGAGCCCCTTTCACCCCTCCACTTT	CASSYREPLSPLHF
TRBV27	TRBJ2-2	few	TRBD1	TGTGCCAGCAGTTTGAGGGGGCTTCACGGGGAGCTGTTTTTT	CASSLRGLHGELFF
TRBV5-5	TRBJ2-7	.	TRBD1	TGTGCCAGCAGCGCGCCGGGACAGGGACCCAACGAGCAGTACTTC	CASSAPGQGPNEQYF
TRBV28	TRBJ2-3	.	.	TGTGCCAGCAGTTTAGGAGCTCACACAGATACGCAGTATTTT	CASSLGAHTDTQYF